This TCR beta chain originates from a study of cytomegalovirus exposure and HLA in healthy donors. V was clipped by 5 bases and J by 1 base, with 11 bases between them. The CDR3 loop spans 14 amino acids. CDR1 is LNHDA and CDR2 is SQIVND in the germline V gene (reference sequence). The PCR had 60 Vbeta and 13 Jbeta primers. Generated by immunoSEQ multiplex PCR, the TCRdb table keeps only in-frame clones and is missing some. The table lists 110,000 or so clones, 65% to 75% of them singletons. The sample consisted of PBMCs. The gene calls are TRBV19 and TRBJ1-1; D may be TRBD1 (5 bases). The clonotype was recovered from a woman aged 40 to 50 in good health and CMV-seropositive. The CDR3 loop is CASSATGTNTEAFF. CDR3 DNA: TGTGCCAGTAGTGCAACAGGAACGAACACTGAAGCTTTCTTT.